Presented here are 9 T cell receptor beta chains from one specimen sequenced in a study of CD8 T cells in ankylosing spondylitis. MiXCR was run by TCRdb on the 5' RACE reads, yielding one entry per CDR3 protein. The table has 150,000 to 200,000 distinct CDR3 sequences, approximately 10% seen once. The specimen was blood, either unsorted or a sorted T cell fraction (not recorded which). The receptors originated from a male donor with ankylosing spondylitis or in good health (not recorded which).

At least ten counts were recorded for this clonotype. The chain links TRBV7-2 to TRBJ2-5, with a tentative D call TRBD1 (6 bases). V gave up 5 bases and J gave up 5 bases, with 18 bases separating them. The CDR3 length is 15 residues. The germline V gene encodes CDR1 SGHTA and CDR2 FQGNSA. DNA of the CDR3: TGTGCCAGCAGCCTGTTTAGGGACAACAAGGAGACCCAGTACTTC. This codes for CASSLFRDNKETQYF.

This clonotype has ten or more counts. The chain combines TRBV29-1 with TRBJ2-3; tentatively, D is TRBD2 (6 bases). The CDR3 covers 11 residues. Germline CDR1 and CDR2: SQVTM and ANQGSEA. V gave up 6 bases and J gave up 6 bases, with 10 bases separating them. This CDR3 is CSVEGEDTQYF. The DNA for the CDR3 is TGCAGCGTGGAGGGAGAGGATACGCAGTATTTT.

Many counts were recorded for this clonotype. This rearrangement joins TRBV29-1 to TRBJ1-4, with 10 bases fitting TRBD1. V shed 4 bases, J shed 7 bases, and the junction held 3 bases outside the gene matches. From germline, CDR1 is SQVTM and CDR2 ANQGSEA. This CDR3 is 13 amino acids long. CDR3 in amino acids: CSVGRTGGEKLFF. The CDR3 coding sequence is TGCAGCGTTGGAAGGACAGGGGGTGAAAAACTGTTTTTT.

This rearrangement joins TRBV20-1 to TRBJ2-5; 7 bases map to TRBD2. With 2 bases clipped from V and 5 bases from J, the junction kept 14 bases outside the gene matches. CDR3 length: 16 residues. The V gene's germline CDR1 is DFQATT and CDR2 SNEGSKA (reference sequence). DNA of the CDR3: TGCAGTGCTAGATTCCGACTAGCCCACGCAAAGGAGACCCAGTACTTC. Translation gives CSARFRLAHAKETQYF.

This clonotype was counted ten times or more. V is TRBV3-1 and J is TRBJ1-2; no definite D call. CDR1 and CDR2 from the germline V gene are LGHDT and YNNKEL (reference sequence). V lost 0 bases and J lost 4, with 9 bases in between. The CDR3 has 14 residues. The CDR3 loop is CASSQEGQFYGYTF. The CDR3 DNA follows: TGTGCCAGCAGCCAAGAAGGCCAGTTCTATGGCTACACCTTC.

This clonotype turned up a few times. The chain links TRBV7-9 to TRBJ2-1, with D perhaps being TRBD1 or TRBD2 (5 bases each). CDR1 is SEHNR, CDR2 FQNEAQ, per germline (reference sequence). The length of the CDR3 is 16 residues. V lost 1 base and J lost 6, with 16 bases in between. This CDR3 is CASSLGGWGRGNEQFF. The CDR3 nucleotides are TGTGCCAGCAGCTTAGGAGGGTGGGGCCGTGGCAATGAGCAGTTCTTC.

To note about this clonotype: Its ends do not fully match the called genes, so a read error is possible. This chain joins TRBV29-1 and TRBJ1-2; TRBD1 is a possible D gene (6 bases). Germline V CDR1 and CDR2: SQVTM, ANQGSEA. The CDR3 is made up of 12 amino acids. As DNA, the CDR3 is TGCAGCGTTGACAGGGGTCTGAGGGGCTACGCCTTC. Translation gives CSVDRGLRGYAF.

This clonotype was detected ten times or more. The chain uses TRBV12-3 or TRBV12-4 and TRBJ1-6, with TRBD1 matching over 7 bases. The CDR3 contains 14 residues. The ends lost 6 bases at V and 9 bases at J; junction bases unmatched: 8. CDR3 in amino acids: CASSPTGEASPLHF. CDR3 nucleotides: TGTGCCAGCAGCCCCACAGGGGAGGCTTCACCCCTCCACTTT.

V is TRBV3-1 and J is TRBJ1-2; 7 bases agree with TRBD1. Germline loops: CDR1 LGHDT, CDR2 YNNKEL (reference sequence). This CDR3 has 16 residues. The ends lost 0 bases at V and 0 bases at J; junction bases unmatched: 4. This CDR3 reads CASSQDPGTANYGYTF. The DNA for the CDR3 is TGTGCCAGCAGCCAAGACCCCGGGACAGCTAACTATGGCTACACCTTC.